The sequence of this TCR beta chain was determined in a study of shared clonotypes between healthy human individuals. Study-level findings and limits: Naive subsets, compared against memory subsets, generally had larger estimated richness values. The diversity represented, both genetic and in exposure history, was limited by few donors.

The junction had 8 bases not matched to a gene; V was cut back by 3 bases and J by 1 base. The CDR3 length is 16 residues. CDR1 is SGHVS, CDR2 FNYEAQ, per germline. This clone was detected once. The antigen is undetermined. In the authors' methods: Filtering differed since immunoSEQ provided only junctions, with no quality scores. Some clones are missing from TCRdb's copy, which holds only in-frame ones; the method was immunoSEQ multiplex PCR. D and trimming were read from the DNA, whereas the V and J calls and clone size are those reported in that table. The profile covers about 2,100,000 clones, with about 92% appearing a single time and under 2% taken by the ten largest. Naive CD8 cells, CD45RO-negative and positively selected for CCR7, excluded terminally differentiated effector memory CD45RA+ cells. None of the donors, who were healthy HIV-negative adults, had recently had acute infections or vaccinations.

The source material was naive CD8+ T cells from PBMCs. This sequence joins TRBV7-6 and TRBJ2-7, with 8 positions matching TRBD2. The TCR comes from a man between 18 and 29 years old in good health. Some clones in this sample may be carry-over from other donors' samples. CDR3 nucleotide sequence: TGTGCCAGCAGCTTGGGAAGCGGGAGTGGTTCCTACGAGCAGTACTTC. As protein: CASSLGSGSGSYEQYF.